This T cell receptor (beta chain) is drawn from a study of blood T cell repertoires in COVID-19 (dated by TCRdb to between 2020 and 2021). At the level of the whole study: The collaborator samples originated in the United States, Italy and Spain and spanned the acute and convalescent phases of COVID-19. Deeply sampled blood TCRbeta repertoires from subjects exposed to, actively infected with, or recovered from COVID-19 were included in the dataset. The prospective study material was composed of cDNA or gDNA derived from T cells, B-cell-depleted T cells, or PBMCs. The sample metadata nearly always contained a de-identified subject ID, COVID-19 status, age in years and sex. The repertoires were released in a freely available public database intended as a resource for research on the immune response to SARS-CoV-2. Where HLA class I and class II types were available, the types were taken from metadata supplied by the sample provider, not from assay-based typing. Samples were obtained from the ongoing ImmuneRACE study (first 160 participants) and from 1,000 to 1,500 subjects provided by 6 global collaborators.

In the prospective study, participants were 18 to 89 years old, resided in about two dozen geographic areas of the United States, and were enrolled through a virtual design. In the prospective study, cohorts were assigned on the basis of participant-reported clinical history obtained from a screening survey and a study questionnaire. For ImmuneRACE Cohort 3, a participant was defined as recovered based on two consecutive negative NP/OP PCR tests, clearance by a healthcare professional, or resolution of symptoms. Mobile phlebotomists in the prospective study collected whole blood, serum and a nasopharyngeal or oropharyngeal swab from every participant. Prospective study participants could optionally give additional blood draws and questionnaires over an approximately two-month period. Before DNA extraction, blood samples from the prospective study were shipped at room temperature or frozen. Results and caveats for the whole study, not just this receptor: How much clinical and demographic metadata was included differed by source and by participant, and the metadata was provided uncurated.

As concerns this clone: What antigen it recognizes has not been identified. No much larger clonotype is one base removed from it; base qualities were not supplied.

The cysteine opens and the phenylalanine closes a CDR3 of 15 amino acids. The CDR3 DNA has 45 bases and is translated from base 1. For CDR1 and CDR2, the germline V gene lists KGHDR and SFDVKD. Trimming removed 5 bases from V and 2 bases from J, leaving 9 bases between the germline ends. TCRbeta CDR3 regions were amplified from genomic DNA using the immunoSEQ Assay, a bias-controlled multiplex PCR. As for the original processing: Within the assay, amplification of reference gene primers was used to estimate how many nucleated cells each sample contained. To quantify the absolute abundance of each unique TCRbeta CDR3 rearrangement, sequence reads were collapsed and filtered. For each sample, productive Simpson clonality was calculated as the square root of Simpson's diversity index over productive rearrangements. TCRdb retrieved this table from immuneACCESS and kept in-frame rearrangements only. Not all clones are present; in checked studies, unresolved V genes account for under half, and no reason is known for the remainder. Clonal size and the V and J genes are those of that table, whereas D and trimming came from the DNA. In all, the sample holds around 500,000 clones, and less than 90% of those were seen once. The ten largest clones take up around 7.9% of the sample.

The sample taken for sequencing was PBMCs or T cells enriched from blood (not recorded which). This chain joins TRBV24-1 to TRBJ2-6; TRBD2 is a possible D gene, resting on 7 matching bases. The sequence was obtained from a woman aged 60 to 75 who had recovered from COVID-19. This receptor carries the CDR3 CATSGGGAGANVLTF. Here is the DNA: TGTGCCACCAGTGGAGGGGGGGCTGGGGCCAACGTCCTGACTTTC.